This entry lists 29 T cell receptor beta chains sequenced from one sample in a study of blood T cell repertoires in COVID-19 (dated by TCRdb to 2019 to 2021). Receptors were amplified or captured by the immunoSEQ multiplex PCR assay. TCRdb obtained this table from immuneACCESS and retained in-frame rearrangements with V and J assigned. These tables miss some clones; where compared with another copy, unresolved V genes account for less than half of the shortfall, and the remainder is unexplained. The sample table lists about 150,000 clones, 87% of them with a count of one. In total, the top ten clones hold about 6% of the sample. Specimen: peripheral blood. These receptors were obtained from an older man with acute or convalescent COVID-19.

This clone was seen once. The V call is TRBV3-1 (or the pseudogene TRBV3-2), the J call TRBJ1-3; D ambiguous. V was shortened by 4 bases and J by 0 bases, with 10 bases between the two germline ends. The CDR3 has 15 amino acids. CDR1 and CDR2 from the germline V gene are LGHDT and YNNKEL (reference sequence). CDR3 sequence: CASSLGDLSGNTIYF. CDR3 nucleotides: TGTGCCAGCAGCCTCGGGGATCTCTCTGGAAACACCATATATTTT.

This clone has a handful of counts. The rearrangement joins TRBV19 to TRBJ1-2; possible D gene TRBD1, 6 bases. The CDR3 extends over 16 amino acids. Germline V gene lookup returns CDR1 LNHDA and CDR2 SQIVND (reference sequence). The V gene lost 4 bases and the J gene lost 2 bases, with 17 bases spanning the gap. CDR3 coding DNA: TGTGCCAGTAGTACGCGGACAGTAGACTGGAACTATGGCTACACCTTC. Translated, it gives CASSTRTVDWNYGYTF.

In nucleotides, the CDR3 is TGTGCCAGTAGTATCGGGACAGGGGTTTCGGAGACCCAGTACTTC. Its protein is CASSIGTGVSETQYF. The gene calls are TRBV19 and TRBJ2-5; TRBD1 matches at 10 bases. The CDR3 runs to 15 residues. The germline CDR1 and CDR2 sequences are LNHDA and SQIVND (reference sequence). V lost 3 bases and J lost 5; bases outside the gene matches: 6.

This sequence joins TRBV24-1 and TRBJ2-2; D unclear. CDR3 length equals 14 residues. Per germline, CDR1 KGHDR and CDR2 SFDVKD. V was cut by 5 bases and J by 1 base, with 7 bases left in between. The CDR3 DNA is TGTGCCACCAGTGGGCGGCTGAACACCGGGGAGCTGTTTTTT. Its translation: CATSGRLNTGELFF.

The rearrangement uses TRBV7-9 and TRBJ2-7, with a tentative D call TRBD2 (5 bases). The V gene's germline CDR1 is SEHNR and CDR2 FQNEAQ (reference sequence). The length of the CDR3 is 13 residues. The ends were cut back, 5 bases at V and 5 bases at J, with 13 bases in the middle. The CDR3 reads CASSRLGEDEQYF. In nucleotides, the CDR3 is TGTGCCAGCAGCCGTCTGGGAGAGGACGAGCAGTACTTC.

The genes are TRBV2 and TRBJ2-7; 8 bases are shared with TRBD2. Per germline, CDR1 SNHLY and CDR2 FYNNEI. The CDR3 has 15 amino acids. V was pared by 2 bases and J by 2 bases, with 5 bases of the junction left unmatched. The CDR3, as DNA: TGTGCCAGCAGTGAAAATGGCGGGAGGACCTACGAGCAGTACTTC. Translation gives CASSENGGRTYEQYF.

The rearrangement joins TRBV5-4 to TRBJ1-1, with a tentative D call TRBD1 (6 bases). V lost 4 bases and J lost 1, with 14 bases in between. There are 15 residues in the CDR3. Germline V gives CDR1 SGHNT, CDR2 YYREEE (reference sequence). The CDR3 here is CASSGGRNANTEAFF. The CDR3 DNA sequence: TGTGCCAGCAGCGGGGGCAGAAATGCGAACACTGAAGCTTTCTTT.

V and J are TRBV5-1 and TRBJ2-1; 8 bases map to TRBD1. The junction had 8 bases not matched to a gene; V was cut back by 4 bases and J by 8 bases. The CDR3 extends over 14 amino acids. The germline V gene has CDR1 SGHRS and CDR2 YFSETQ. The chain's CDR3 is CASSVRTGFDEQFF. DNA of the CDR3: TGCGCCAGCAGCGTCCGGACAGGGTTCGATGAGCAGTTCTTC.

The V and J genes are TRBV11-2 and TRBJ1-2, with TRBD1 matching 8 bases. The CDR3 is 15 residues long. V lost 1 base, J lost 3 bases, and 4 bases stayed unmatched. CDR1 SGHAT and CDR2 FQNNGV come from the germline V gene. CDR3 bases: TGTGCCAGCAGCTTAGCAGGGGGCCGGGACTATGGCTACACCTTC. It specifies CASSLAGGRDYGYTF.

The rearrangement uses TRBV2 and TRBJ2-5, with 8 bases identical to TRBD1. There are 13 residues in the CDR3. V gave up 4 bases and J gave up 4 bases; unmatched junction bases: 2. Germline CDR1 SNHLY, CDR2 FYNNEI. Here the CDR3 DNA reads TGTGCCAGCAGTGGGACAGGGATAGAGACCCAGTACTTC. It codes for CASSGTGIETQYF.

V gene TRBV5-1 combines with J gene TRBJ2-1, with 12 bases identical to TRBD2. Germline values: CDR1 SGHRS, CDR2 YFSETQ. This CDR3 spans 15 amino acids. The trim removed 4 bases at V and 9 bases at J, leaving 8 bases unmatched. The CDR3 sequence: CASSGSSGRAGEQFF. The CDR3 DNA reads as TGCGCCAGCAGCGGCTCTAGCGGGAGGGCCGGTGAGCAGTTCTTC.

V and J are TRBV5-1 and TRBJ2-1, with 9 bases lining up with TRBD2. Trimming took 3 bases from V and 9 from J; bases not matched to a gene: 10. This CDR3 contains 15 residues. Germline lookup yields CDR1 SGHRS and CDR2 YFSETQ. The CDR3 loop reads CASSSPAGGMGEQFF. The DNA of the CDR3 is TGCGCCAGCAGCTCCCCAGCGGGAGGTATGGGTGAGCAGTTCTTC.

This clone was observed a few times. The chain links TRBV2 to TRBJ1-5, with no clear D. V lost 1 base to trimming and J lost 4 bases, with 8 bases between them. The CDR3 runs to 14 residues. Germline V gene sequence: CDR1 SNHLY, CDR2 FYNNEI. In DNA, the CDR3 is TGTGCCAGCAGTGAAGATATAGTTAATCAGCCCCAGCATTTT. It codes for CASSEDIVNQPQHF.

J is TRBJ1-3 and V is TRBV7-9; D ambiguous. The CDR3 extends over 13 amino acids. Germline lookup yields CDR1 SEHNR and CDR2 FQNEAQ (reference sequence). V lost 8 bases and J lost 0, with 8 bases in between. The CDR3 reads CASPASSGNTIYF. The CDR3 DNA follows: TGTGCCAGCCCCGCGAGCTCTGGAAACACCATATATTTT.

CDR3 amino acids: CASSQTVYSNQPQHF. The CDR3 DNA reads as TGTGCCAGCAGCCAGACAGTATATAGCAATCAGCCCCAGCATTTT. The chain joins TRBV28 to TRBJ1-5, with D perhaps matching TRBD1 (5 bases). CDR3 length equals 15 residues. Trimming took off 6 bases at V and 0 bases at J, with 12 bases between the two ends. The germline V gene has CDR1 MDHEN and CDR2 SYDVKM.

CDR3 coding DNA: TGTGCCAGCAGTTCCACCCTCCACAGGGGGCAGGGGGAGACCCAGTACTTC. Translating gives CASSSTLHRGQGETQYF. This chain joins TRBV28 and TRBJ2-5, with TRBD1 identical over 9 bases. This CDR3 is 17 amino acids long. The V gene's germline CDR1 is MDHEN and CDR2 SYDVKM. The ends lost 4 bases at V and 5 bases at J; junction bases unmatched: 14.

This CDR3 reads CASSLRGAQTGAGELFF. The CDR3 nucleotides read TGTGCCAGCAGCTTAAGGGGGGCCCAAACAGGGGCCGGGGAGCTGTTTTTT. V gene TRBV7-2 combines with J gene TRBJ2-2; D possibly corresponds to TRBD1 (7 bases). Trimming shortened V by 2 bases and J by 6 bases, and 19 bases separated the two germline ends. The CDR3 runs 17 residues. CDR1 and CDR2 (germline): SGHTA, FQGNSA.

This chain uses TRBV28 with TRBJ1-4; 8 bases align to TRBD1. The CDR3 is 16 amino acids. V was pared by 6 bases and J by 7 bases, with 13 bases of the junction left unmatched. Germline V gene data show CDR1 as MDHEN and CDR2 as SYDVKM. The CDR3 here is CASSTPDRGGGEKLFF. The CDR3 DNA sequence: TGTGCCAGCAGCACACCCGACAGGGGAGGTGGTGAAAAACTGTTTTTT.

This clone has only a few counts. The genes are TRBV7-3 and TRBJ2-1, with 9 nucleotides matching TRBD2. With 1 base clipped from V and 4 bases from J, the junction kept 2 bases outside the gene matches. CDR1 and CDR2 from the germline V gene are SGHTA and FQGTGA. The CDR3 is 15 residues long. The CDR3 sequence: CASSLKLAGYNEQFF. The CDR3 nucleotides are TGTGCCAGCAGCTTAAAACTAGCGGGTTACAATGAGCAGTTCTTC.

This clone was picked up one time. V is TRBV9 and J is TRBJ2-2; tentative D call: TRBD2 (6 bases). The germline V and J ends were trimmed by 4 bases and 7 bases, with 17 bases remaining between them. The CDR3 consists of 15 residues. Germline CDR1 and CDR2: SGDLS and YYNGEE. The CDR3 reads CASSSPGVAVGELFF. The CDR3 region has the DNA TGTGCCAGCAGCTCCCCGGGGGTGGCCGTCGGGGAGCTGTTTTTT.

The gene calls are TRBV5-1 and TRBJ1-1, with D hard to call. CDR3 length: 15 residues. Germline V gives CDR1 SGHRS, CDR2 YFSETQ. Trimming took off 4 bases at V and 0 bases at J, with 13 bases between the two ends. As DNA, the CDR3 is TGCGCCAGCAGCCCGCGGATTGACGTGAACACTGAAGCTTTCTTT. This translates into CASSPRIDVNTEAFF.

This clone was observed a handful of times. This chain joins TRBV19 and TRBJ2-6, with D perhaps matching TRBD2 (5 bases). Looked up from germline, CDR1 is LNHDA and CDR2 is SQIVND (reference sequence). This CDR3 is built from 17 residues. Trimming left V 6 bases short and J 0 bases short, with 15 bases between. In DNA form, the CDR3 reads TGTGCCAGTAGAAAGCAGGTACGGGGCTCTGGGGCCAACGTCCTGACTTTC. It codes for CASRKQVRGSGANVLTF.

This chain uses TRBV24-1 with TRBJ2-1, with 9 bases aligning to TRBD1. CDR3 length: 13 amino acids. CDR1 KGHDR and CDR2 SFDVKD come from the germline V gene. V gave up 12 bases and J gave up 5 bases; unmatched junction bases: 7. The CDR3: CAARDRVNNEQFF. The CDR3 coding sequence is TGTGCCGCCCGGGACAGGGTTAACAATGAGCAGTTCTTC.

DNA of the CDR3: TGCGCCAGCAGCTTTCGGTCGGGGACTAGCGCCTCCTACAATGAGCAGTTCTTC. Amino acid sequence: CASSFRSGTSASYNEQFF. The chain joins TRBV5-1 to TRBJ2-1, with 10 bases fitting TRBD2. Germline CDR1 is SGHRS and CDR2 is YFSETQ. The CDR3 runs to 18 residues. V gave up 2 bases and J gave up 0 bases; unmatched junction bases: 8. Supplemented by reference TRBV5-1 and TRBJ2-1, the full variable domain reads KAGVTQTPRYLIKTRGQQVTLSCSPISGHRSVSWYQQTPGQGLQFLFEYFSETQRNKGNFPGRFSGRQFSNSRSEMNVSTLELGDSALYLCASSFRSGTSASYNEQFFGPGTRLTVL.

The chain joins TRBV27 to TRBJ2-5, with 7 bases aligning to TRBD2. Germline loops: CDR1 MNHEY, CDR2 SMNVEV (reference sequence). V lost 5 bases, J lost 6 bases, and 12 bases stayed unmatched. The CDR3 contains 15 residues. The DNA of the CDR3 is TGTGCCAGCAGTGCCCCCGGCGGGAGATGGAAGACCCAGTACTTC. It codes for CASSAPGGRWKTQYF.

The DNA of the CDR3 is TGTGCCAGTAGTATAGGGGGCAGAGTGAACACTGAAGCTTTCTTT. Its protein is CASSIGGRVNTEAFF. The chain links TRBV19 to TRBJ1-1; D might be TRBD1 (5 bases). This CDR3 has 15 residues. Germline V gene data show CDR1 as LNHDA and CDR2 as SQIVND (reference sequence). V was shortened by 1 base and J by 0 bases, with 9 bases between the two germline ends.

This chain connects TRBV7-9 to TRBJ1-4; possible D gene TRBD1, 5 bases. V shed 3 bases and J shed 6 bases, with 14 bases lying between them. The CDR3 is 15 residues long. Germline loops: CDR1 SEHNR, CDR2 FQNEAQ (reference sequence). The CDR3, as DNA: TGTGCCAGCAGCTTGAGGGGCAGGGAGGATGAAAAACTGTTTTTT. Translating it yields CASSLRGREDEKLFF.

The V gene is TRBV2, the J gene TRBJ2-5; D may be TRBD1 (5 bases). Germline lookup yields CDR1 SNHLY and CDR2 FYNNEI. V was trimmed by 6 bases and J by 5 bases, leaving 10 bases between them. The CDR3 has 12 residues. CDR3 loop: CASRAWGETQYF. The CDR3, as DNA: TGTGCCAGCAGAGCATGGGGCGAGACCCAGTACTTC.

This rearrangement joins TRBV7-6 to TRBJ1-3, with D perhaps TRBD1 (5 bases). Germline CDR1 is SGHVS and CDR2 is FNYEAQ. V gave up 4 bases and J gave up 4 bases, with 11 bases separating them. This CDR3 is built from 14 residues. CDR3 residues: CASSSSTDGNTIYF. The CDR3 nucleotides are TGTGCCAGCAGCTCCTCGACAGACGGAAACACCATATATTTT.